The next 12 T cell receptor beta chains were all read from a single sample in a study of CD8+CD57+ T cells in acquired aplastic anemia. Genomic DNA templated the TCR beta VDJ and CDR3 profiling. TCRdb analysed the reads with MiXCR anew, one entry per CDR3 protein. Of hundreds of thousands of distinct CDR3 sequences listed, around 30% are singletons. The authors sequenced patients whose flow cytometry had shown CD8+CD57+ cell expansion. Sequenced sample: sorted CD4+, CD8+, or CD8+CD57+ T cells (not recorded which) from PBMCs. Every receptor here comes from a human donor with aplastic anemia.

This clonotype has at least ten counts. The chain combines TRBV20-1 with TRBJ1-5; weak D call: TRBD1 (6 bases). CDR1 is DFQATT and CDR2 is SNEGSKA in the germline V gene (reference sequence). The V and J ends lost 0 bases and 7 bases respectively, with 13 bases between them. CDR3 length: 14 amino acids. In DNA, the CDR3 is TGCAGTGCTAGAGATCTAACAGGGAACCAGCCCCAGCATTTT. Its protein is CSARDLTGNQPQHF.

V gene TRBV6-2 or TRBV6-3 combines with J gene TRBJ2-2; 7 nucleotides agree with TRBD2. From germline, CDR1 is MNHEY and CDR2 SVGEGT. This CDR3 has 13 amino acids. J lost 6 bases, V lost 6 bases, and 4 bases had no gene match. CDR3 loop: CASRKTSAGELFF. CDR3 sequence (DNA): TGTGCCAGCAGGAAAACTAGCGCCGGGGAGCTGTTTTTT.

On this clonotype: The germline gene is not matched at one end of the junction; a read error may be the cause. The V call is TRBV6-5, the J call TRBJ2-6; 8 nucleotides agree with TRBD1. This CDR3 has 21 amino acids. Germline assignment: CDR1 MNHEY and CDR2 SVGAGI. This chain's CDR3 is CASSYSPLLDRAFSRANVLTF. The CDR3 coding sequence is TGTGCCAGCAGTTACTCCCCTCTTCTGGACAGGGCCTTCTCTAGGGCCAACGTCCTGACTTTC.

This rearrangement joins TRBV6-5 to TRBJ2-3; tentative D call: TRBD2 (6 bases). V lost 6 bases and J lost 2, with 12 bases in between. The CDR3 is made up of 14 amino acids. Germline CDR1 reads MNHEY; CDR2 reads SVGAGI. CDR3 nucleotides: TGTGCCAGCAGCTACCGGCGGGACACAGATACGCAGTATTTT. Protein sequence: CASSYRRDTDTQYF.

J is TRBJ1-1 and V is TRBV5-8, with 8 nucleotides matching TRBD1. The germline CDR1 and CDR2 sequences are SGHTS and YDEGEE. The CDR3 length is 15 residues. With 4 bases clipped from V and 1 base from J, the junction kept 6 bases outside the gene matches. CDR3 coding DNA: TGTGCCAGCAGCAGGGGACAGGTGAGGAACACTGAAGCTTTCTTT. Amino acids: CASSRGQVRNTEAFF.

This clonotype was observed many times. The CDR3 sequence is CASSPRGGGYTF. The CDR3 DNA sequence: TGTGCCAGTAGTCCGCGAGGAGGGGGCTACACCTTC. The chain joins TRBV19 to TRBJ1-2; D is unresolved. With 5 bases removed from V and 8 bases from J, the gap between germline ends came to 12 bases. Germline loops: CDR1 LNHDA, CDR2 SQIVND (reference sequence). The CDR3 sequence is 12 residues long. The full variable domain, completed using reference TRBV19 and TRBJ1-2, is DGGITQSPKYLFRKEGQNVTLSCEQNLNHDAMYWYRQDPGQGLRLIYYSQIVNDFQKGDIAEGYSVSREKKESFPLTVTSAQKNPTAFYLCASSPRGGGYTFGSGTRLTVV.

Remarks on this clonotype: A much larger clone sits a single nucleotide away, making a read error possible. As DNA, the CDR3 is TGTGCCAGCAGCACGGGGAGGGGAGAGTCACCCCTCCACTTT. Residues: CASSTGRGESPLHF. V usage is TRBV12-3 or TRBV12-4 and J usage is TRBJ1-6; a weak D match, TRBD1 (5 bases). V lost 6 bases to trimming and J lost 10 bases, with 16 bases between them. The CDR3 is made up of 14 amino acids.

Details on this clonotype: This sequence may be a read error, since a much larger clone differs from it by one base. This chain joins TRBV15 and TRBJ2-3; TRBD2 agrees at 8 bases. The CDR3 contains 16 residues. Germline CDR1 LNHNV, CDR2 YYDKDF (reference sequence). The CDR3 here is CATSRDFSGVSDTRYF. The CDR3 DNA reads TGTGCCACCAGCAGAGATTTTAGCGGGGTATCAGATACGCGGTATTTT. The complete variable domain, with remaining parts taken from reference TRBV15 and TRBJ2-3, reads DAMVIQNPRYQVTQFGKPVTLSCSQTLNHNVMYWYQQKSSQAPKLLFHYYDKDFNNEADTPDNFQSRRPNTSFCFLDIRSPGLGDTAMYLCATSRDFSGVSDTRYFGPGTRLTVL.

This clonotype came up once. The rearrangement uses TRBV10-2 and TRBJ2-1; D gene uncertain. CDR3 length equals 11 residues. V lost 4 bases and J 6 bases, leaving 4 bases between the germline ends. CDR1 is WSHSY and CDR2 is SAAADI in the germline V gene. The CDR3 nucleotides read TGCGCCAGCAGTGGATGCAATGAGCAGTTCTTC. Translating it yields CASSGCNEQFF.

The table lists this clonotype with many counts. The chain links TRBV2 to TRBJ1-5, with 7 bases lining up with TRBD1. The CDR3 extends over 13 amino acids. CDR1 and CDR2 (germline): SNHLY, FYNNEI. V shed 10 bases and J 6 bases; nucleotides not matched to a gene: 9. The CDR3 is CAIQGDESQPQHF. CDR3 coding DNA: TGTGCCATTCAGGGGGATGAGAGTCAGCCCCAGCATTTT.

The chain joins TRBV5-5 to TRBJ2-5, with 12 bases fitting TRBD2. J was trimmed by 7 bases and V by 4 bases; bases with no gene match: 11. Germline CDR1 SGHKS, CDR2 YYEKEE (reference sequence). The length of the CDR3 is 16 residues. The CDR3 region is CASSASGRAYVGTQYF. CDR3 DNA: TGTGCCAGCAGCGCTAGCGGGAGGGCCTATGTGGGGACCCAGTACTTC.

In this sample, this clonotype turned up once. The chain carries TRBV15 and TRBJ2-1, with 7 bases aligning to TRBD2. With 6 bases clipped from V and 0 bases from J, the junction kept 5 bases outside the gene matches. The CDR3 has 15 residues. Germline CDR1 is LNHNV and CDR2 is YYDKDF (reference sequence). CDR3 loop: CATSTGGSSYNEQFF. In nucleotides, the CDR3 is TGTGCCACCAGTACTGGCGGGAGCTCCTACAATGAGCAGTTCTTC.